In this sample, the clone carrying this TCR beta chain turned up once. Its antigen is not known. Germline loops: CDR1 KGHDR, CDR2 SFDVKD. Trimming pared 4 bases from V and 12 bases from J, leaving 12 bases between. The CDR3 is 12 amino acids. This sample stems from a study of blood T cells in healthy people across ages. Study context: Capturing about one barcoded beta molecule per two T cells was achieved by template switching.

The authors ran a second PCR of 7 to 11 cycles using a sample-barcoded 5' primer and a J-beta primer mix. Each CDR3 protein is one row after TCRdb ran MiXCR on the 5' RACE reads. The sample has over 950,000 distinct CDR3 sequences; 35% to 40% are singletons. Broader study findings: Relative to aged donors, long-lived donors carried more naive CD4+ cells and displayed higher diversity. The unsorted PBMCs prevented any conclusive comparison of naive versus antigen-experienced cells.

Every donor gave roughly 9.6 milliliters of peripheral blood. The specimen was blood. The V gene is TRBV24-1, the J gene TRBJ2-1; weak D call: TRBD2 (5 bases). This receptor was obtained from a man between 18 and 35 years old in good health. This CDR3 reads CATSEGSSGQFF. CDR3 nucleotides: TGTGCCACCAGTGAAGGGAGCAGTGGGCAGTTCTTC.